This T cell receptor beta chain emerged from a study of T cells in Graves' hyperthyroidism and ophthalmopathy (dated by TCRdb to the late 2010s). Turning to the overall study: Peripheral blood was collected at initial diagnosis, before any treatment. TCR Vbeta CDR3 sequencing of 120 to 150 peripheral blood samples (approximately 44 ophthalmopathy, about 80 hyperthyroidism and some 17 progressor patients) is reported in the paper. Following sampling, methimazole starting at 30 mg daily was given to hyperthyroidism patients, and high-dose intravenous methylprednisolone was given to ophthalmopathy patients. An independent validation cohort of some 18 hyperthyroidism patients and approximately 17 patients who later progressed to ophthalmopathy tested prospective prediction of ophthalmopathy. The approximately 90 discovery patients were divided at random into training and test sets in a 7:3 ratio. To identify TCR V-J signatures that set the groups apart, the researchers used a discovery cohort of 100 patients, made up of 40 to 45 with Graves' ophthalmopathy and about 60 with stable Graves' hyperthyroidism. The study also compared thyroid tissue and blood T-cell repertoires from several Graves' hyperthyroidism patients. Overall study results and their limits: Blood samples also contained most of the expanded thyroid clonotypes (frequency above 0.001), which suggests that blood repertoires may reflect thyroid immune responses. In validation, progression to ophthalmopathy was predicted by the model with about 70% sensitivity and around 76% specificity, a median of about 6.4 months before onset. A 13 V-J signature model separated ophthalmopathy from stable hyperthyroidism, with nearly 90% sensitivity and about 81% specificity in cross-validation and 80%/75% in testing. No statistical method was used to fix the sample size in advance, and group allocation was not hidden from the investigators.

Sequences SEHNR (CDR1) and FQNEAQ (CDR2) are obtained from the germline V gene (reference sequence). The CDR3 covers 16 residues, taking in both the cysteine and the phenylalanine. This entry keeps only the CDR3 DNA: 48 bases, framed from base 1. V loses 4 bases, J loses 5 bases, and the germline ends lie 19 bases apart. A patient counted as having stable Graves' hyperthyroidism if no progression to ophthalmopathy occurred over 18 months of follow-up. Hyperthyroidism patients were aged 18 to 65 years and newly diagnosed, with disease duration of less than 2 months. Patients with uncontrolled infections, other autoimmune diseases, pregnancy or lactation were excluded. Diagnoses were based on clinical symptoms, serum thyroxine and TRAb, thyroid ultrasound and orbital computed tomography. PBMCs were isolated from about 10 ml of fresh peripheral blood by Ficoll-Paque density gradient centrifugation. Total RNA was extracted with Trizol reagent, and quality was checked on an Agilent 2100 Bioanalyzer.

There are many counts of this clonotype. Its antigen is not yet known. No much larger clone is present one base from it, and per-base qualities are unavailable. TCR beta CDR3 regions were amplified from RNA transcripts. The TCR CDR3 was subjected to a first round of RT-PCR using the HTBI primer set and the Qiagen OneStep RT-PCR kit. The libraries were constructed in a second round of multiplex PCR and then size-selected and purified. Sequencing of the libraries was done on an Illumina HiSeq2000 using paired-end 100 bp reads. Per the source publication's procedure: SOAPnuke was used to process the raw data, removing reads that contained adapters or uncalled bases, had a mean Phred below 15, or lacked an exact match to the constant primer or identifier. COPE v1.2.5 was used to merge high-quality paired reads, and clonotypes were defined as unique nucleotide sequences. MiTCR v1.1 was used to align clonotypes to the IMGT TRBV, TRBD and TRBJ reference segments. The analysis was restricted to V-J combinations with a frequency above 0.0001, which together covered 99% to 99.2% of the repertoires. A TCS score was defined as the ratio between F50 (clonal expansion) and ExV (chaos), using BLOSUM62-based TCRdist between CDR3 peptides within each V-J. Welch's t-statistics and random forest reduced 450 to 600 V-J features to about 13, which were used in a naive Bayes classifier (R e1071). The public reads were reprocessed in TCRdb via fastp at Q25 and MiXCR, keeping in-frame beta chains. Rows merge per CDR3 protein into single entries with the most common DNA and genes. TCRdb assigned the V and J calls; the authors' analysis was not used. The sample has about 340,000 distinct CDR3 sequences on record, 18% of them singletons. Around 54% of the sample goes to the ten largest clones.

The sample was blood. This TCR came from a woman aged 50 to 60 with Graves' hyperthyroidism. The chain is made from TRBV7-9 and TRBJ2-3; a tentative D match to TRBD2 spans 6 bases. The nucleotide sequence reads TGTGCCAGCAGCTGGGGAGAAGGGACTGGAGAAGATACGCAGTATTTT. Its translation reads: CASSWGEGTGEDTQYF.